Included here is one T cell receptor (beta chain) sequence, with context. The antigen remains undetermined. This sample is drawn from a study of cytomegalovirus exposure and HLA in healthy donors. Findings of the study overall: Associated with cytomegalovirus, according to the listing, were 150 to 200 TCR beta chains. The study dropped some indistinguishable V segments, TRBV6-2 and TRBV6-3 among them.

All donors participated as healthy donors of bone marrow. The primer mix had 60 Vbeta and 13 Jbeta primers. Data came from immunoSEQ multiplex PCR; TCRdb stores just in-frame clones and leaves some out. The table has 95,000 to 150,000 clones, 75% to 90% seen once. This CDR3 has 13 amino acids. V was shortened by 5 bases and J by 7 bases, with 13 bases between the two germline ends. CDR1 SGHTA and CDR2 FQGTGA come from the germline V gene. Sequenced material: PBMCs. This sequence originates from a man aged 40-49 years in good health and CMV-seronegative. The chain is built from TRBV7-3 and TRBJ2-3; no definite D call. Here the CDR3 reads CASSPTMTYTQYF. CDR3 nucleotide sequence: TGTGCCAGCAGCCCAACTATGACGTATACGCAGTATTTT.